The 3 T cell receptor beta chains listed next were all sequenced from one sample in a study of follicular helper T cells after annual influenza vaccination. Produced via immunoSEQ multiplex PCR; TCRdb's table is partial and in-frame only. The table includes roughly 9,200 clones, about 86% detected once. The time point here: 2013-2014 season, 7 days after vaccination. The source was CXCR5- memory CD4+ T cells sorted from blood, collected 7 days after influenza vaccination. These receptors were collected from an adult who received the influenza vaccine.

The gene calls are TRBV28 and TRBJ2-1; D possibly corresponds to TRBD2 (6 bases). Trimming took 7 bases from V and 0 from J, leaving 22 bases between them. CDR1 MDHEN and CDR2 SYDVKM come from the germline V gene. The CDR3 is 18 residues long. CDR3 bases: TGTGCCAGCACGATCGGGCTAGCGTCCATGAGCTCCTACAATGAGCAGTTCTTC. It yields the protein CASTIGLASMSSYNEQFF.

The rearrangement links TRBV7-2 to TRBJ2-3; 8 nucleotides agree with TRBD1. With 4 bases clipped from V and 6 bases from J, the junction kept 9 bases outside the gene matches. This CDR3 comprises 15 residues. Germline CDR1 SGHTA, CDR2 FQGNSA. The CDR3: CASSSNMYRGDTQYF. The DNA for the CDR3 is TGTGCCAGCAGCTCAAACATGTACAGGGGGGATACGCAGTATTTT.

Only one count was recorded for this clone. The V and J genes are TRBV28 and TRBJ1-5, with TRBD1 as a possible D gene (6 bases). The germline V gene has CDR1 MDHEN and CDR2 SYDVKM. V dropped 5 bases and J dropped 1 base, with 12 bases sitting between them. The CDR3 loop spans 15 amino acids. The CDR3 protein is CASSGTGQSNQPQHF. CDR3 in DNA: TGTGCCAGCAGTGGAACGGGACAAAGCAATCAGCCCCAGCATTTT.